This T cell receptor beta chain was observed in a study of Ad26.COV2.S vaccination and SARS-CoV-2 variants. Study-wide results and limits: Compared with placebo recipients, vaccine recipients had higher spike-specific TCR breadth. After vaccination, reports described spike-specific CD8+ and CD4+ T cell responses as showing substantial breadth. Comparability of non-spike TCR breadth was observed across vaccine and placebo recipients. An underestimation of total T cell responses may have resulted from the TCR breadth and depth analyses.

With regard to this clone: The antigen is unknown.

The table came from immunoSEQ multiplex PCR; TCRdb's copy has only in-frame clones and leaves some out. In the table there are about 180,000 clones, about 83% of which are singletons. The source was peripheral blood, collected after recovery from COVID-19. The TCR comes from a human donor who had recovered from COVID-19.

This chain's CDR3 is CASSKRTRELFF. As DNA, the CDR3 is TGTGCCAGTAGTAAACGGACCCGGGAGCTGTTTTTT. The rearrangement joins TRBV19 to TRBJ2-2; no firm D call. Germline values: CDR1 LNHDA, CDR2 SQIVND (reference sequence). This CDR3 contains 12 residues. The ends were cut back, 4 bases at V and 9 bases at J, with 9 bases in the middle.